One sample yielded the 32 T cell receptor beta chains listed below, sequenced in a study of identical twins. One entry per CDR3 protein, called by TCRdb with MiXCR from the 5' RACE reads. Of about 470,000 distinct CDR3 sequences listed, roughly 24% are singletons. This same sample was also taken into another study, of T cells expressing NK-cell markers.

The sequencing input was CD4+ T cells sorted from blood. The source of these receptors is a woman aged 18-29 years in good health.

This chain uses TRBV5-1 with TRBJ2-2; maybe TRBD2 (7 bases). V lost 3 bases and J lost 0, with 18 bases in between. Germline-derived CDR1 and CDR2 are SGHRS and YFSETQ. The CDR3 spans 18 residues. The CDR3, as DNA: TGCGCCAGCAGCTACCGAGGTGCGGGGGCTTCGAACACCGGGGAGCTGTTTTTT. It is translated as CASSYRGAGASNTGELFF.

The DNA for the CDR3 is TGTGCCAGCATCCTTAGAGGGGGCTCTGGGGCCAACGTCCTGACTTTC. This sequence encodes CASILRGGSGANVLTF. This chain joins TRBV7-8 and TRBJ2-6, with a weak D call TRBD1 (6 bases). Germline loops: CDR1 SGHVS, CDR2 FQNEAQ. The CDR3 spans 16 residues. V lost 7 bases, J lost 0 bases, and 13 bases lay in between.

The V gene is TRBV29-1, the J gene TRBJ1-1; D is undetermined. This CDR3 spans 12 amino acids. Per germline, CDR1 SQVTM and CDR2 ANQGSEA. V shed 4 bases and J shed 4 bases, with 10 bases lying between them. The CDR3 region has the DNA TGCAGCGTTGGCAGGCGGGTCACTGAAGCTTTCTTT. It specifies CSVGRRVTEAFF.

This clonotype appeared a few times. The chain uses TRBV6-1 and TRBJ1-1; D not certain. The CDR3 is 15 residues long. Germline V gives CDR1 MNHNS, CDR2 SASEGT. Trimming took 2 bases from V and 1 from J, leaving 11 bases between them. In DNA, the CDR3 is TGTGCCAGCAGTGAACGGGCCCCCAGGAACACTGAAGCTTTCTTT. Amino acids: CASSERAPRNTEAFF.

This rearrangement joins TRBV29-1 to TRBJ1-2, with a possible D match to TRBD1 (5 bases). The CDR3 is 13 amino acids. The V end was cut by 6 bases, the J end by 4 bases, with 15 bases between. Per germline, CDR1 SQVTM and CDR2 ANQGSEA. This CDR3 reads CSVTQVGAYGYTF. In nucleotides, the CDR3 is TGCAGCGTGACCCAGGTTGGGGCCTATGGCTACACCTTC.

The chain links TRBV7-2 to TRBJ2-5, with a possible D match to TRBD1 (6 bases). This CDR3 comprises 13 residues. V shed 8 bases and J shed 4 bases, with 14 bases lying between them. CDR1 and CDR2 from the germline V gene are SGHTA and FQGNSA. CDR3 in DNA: TGTGCCAGCGTCATACAGGGAGTAGAGACCCAGTACTTC. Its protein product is CASVIQGVETQYF.

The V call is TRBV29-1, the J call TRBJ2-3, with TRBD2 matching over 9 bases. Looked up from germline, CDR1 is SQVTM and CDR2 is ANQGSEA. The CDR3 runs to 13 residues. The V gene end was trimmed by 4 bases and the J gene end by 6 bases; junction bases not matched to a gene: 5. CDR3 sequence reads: CSVGGTSWDTQYF. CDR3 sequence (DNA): TGCAGCGTTGGGGGGACTAGCTGGGATACGCAGTATTTT.

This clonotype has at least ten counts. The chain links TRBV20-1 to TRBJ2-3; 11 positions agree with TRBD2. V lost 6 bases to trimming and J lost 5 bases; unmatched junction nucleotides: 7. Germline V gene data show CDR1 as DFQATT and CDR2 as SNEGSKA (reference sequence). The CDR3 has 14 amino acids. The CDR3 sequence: CSAPGLAAIDTQYF. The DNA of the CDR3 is TGCAGTGCCCCGGGACTAGCGGCCATAGATACGCAGTATTTT.

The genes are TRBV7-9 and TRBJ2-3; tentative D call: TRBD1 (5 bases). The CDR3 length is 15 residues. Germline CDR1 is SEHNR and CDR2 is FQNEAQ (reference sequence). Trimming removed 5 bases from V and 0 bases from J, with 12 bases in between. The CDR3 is CASSGDSVSTDTQYF. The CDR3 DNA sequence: TGTGCCAGCAGCGGCGACAGTGTAAGCACAGATACGCAGTATTTT.

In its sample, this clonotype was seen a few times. This chain's CDR3 is CASSLSSNTGELFF. The DNA for the CDR3 is TGCGCCAGCAGCTTATCAAGCAACACCGGGGAGCTGTTTTTT. The chain has TRBV5-1 and TRBJ2-2; D gene ambiguous. The V and J ends lost 2 bases and 2 bases respectively, with 7 bases between them. Germline CDR1 and CDR2: SGHRS and YFSETQ. This CDR3 has 14 residues. Based on the CDR3 plus reference TRBV5-1 and TRBJ2-2, the full variable domain is KAGVTQTPRYLIKTRGQQVTLSCSPISGHRSVSWYQQTPGQGLQFLFEYFSETQRNKGNFPGRFSGRQFSNSRSEMNVSTLELGDSALYLCASSLSSNTGELFFGEGSRLTVL.

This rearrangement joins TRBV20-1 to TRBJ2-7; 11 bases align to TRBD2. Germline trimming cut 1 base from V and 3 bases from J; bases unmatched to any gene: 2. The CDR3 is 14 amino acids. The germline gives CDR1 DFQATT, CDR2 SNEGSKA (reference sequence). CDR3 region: CSARVGTSGYEQYF. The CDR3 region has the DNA TGCAGTGCTAGAGTGGGGACTAGCGGCTACGAGCAGTACTTC.

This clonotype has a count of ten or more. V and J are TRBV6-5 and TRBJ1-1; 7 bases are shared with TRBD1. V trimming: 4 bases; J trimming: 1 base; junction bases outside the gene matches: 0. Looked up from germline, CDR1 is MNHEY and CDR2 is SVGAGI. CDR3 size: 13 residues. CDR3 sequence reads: CASSWDRNTEAFF. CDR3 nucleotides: TGTGCCAGCAGTTGGGACAGGAACACTGAAGCTTTCTTT.

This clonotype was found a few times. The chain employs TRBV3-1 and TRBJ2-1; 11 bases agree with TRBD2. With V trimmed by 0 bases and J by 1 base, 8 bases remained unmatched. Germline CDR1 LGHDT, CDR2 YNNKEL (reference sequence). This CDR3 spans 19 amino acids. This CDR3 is CASSQDGRASGRSYNEQFF. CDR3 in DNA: TGTGCCAGCAGCCAAGACGGTAGGGCTAGCGGGAGGTCCTACAATGAGCAGTTCTTC.

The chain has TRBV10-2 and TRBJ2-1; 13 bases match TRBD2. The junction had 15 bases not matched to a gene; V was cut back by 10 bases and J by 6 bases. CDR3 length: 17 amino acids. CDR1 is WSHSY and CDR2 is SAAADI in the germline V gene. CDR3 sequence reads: CATLGGTSGRGTNEQFF. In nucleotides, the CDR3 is TGCGCCACCTTAGGAGGAACTAGCGGGAGGGGAACCAATGAGCAGTTCTTC.

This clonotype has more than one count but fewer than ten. The CDR3 nucleotides are TGTGCCAGCAGCGAGACTCAACTTAACTTGTACTTC. It codes for CASSETQLNLYF. The chain joins TRBV7-9 to TRBJ2-5; D remains unclear. The V gene lost 5 bases and the J gene lost 13 bases, with 17 bases spanning the gap. The germline V gene encodes CDR1 SEHNR and CDR2 FQNEAQ (reference sequence). The CDR3 totals 12 residues. The whole variable domain, remainder taken from reference TRBV7-9 and TRBJ2-5, is DTGVSQNPRHKITKRGQNVTFRCDPISEHNRLYWYRQTLGQGPEFLTYFQNEAQLEKSRLLSDRFSAERPKGSFSTLEIQRTEQGDSAMYLCASSETQLNLYFGPGTRLLVL.

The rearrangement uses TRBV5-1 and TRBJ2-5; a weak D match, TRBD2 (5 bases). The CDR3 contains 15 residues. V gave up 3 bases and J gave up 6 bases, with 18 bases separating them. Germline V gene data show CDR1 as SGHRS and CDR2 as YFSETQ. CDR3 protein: CASSSVPSSRQTQYF. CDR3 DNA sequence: TGCGCCAGCAGCTCAGTTCCCTCTAGCCGACAGACCCAGTACTTC.

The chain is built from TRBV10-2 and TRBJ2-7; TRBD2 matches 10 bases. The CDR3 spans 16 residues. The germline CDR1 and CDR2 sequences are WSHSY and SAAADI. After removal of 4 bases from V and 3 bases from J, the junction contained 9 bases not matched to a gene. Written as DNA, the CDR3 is TGCGCCAGCAGTGTATCTAGCGGGGGATCGGGCTACGAGCAGTACTTC. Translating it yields CASSVSSGGSGYEQYF.

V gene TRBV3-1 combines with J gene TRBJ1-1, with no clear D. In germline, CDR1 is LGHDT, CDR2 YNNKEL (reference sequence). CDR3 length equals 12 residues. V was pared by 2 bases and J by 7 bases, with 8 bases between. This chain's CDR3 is CASSQKDGEAFF. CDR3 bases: TGTGCCAGCAGCCAAAAGGATGGTGAAGCTTTCTTT.

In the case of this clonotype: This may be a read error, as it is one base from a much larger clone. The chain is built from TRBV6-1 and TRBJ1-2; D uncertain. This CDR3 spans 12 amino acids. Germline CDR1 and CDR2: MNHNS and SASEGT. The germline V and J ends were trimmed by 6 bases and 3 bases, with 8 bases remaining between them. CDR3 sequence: CASRYGDYGYTF. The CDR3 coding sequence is TGTGCCAGCAGGTACGGGGACTATGGCTACACCTTC.

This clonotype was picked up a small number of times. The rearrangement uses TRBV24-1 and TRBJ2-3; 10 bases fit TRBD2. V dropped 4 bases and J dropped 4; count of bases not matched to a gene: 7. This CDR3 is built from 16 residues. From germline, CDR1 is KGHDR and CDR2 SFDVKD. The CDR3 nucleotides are TGTGCCACCAGTGACCCTAGCGGGGGTAAGGCAGATACGCAGTATTTT. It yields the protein CATSDPSGGKADTQYF.

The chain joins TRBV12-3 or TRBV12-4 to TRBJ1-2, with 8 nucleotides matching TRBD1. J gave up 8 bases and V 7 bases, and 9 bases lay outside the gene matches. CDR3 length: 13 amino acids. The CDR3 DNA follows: TGTGCCAGCACCCGGACAGGGATAAGCGGCTACACCTTC. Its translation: CASTRTGISGYTF.

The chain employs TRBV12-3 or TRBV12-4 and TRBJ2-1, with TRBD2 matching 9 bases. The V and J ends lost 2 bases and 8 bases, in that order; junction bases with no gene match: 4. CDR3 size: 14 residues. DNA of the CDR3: TGTGCCAGCAGTTTAAAGACTAGCGGCTATGAGCAGTTCTTC. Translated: CASSLKTSGYEQFF.

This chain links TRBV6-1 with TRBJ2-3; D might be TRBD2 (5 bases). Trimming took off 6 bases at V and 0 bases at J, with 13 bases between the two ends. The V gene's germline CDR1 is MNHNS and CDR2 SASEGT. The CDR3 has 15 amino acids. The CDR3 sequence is CASRRRLPSTDTQYF. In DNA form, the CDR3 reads TGTGCCAGCAGACGGAGACTACCCAGCACAGATACGCAGTATTTT.

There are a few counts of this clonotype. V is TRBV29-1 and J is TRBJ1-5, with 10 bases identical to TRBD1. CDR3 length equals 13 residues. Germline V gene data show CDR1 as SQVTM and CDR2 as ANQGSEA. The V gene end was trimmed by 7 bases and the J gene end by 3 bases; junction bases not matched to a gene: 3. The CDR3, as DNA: TGCAGCGCGGGACAGGGGATCAATCAGCCCCAGCATTTT. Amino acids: CSAGQGINQPQHF. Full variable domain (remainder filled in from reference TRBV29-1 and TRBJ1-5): SAVISQKPSRDICQRGTSLTIQCQVDSQVTMMFWYRQQPGQSLTLIATANQGSEATYESGFVIDKFPISRPNLTFSTLTVSNMSPEDSSIYLCSAGQGINQPQHFGDGTRLSIL.

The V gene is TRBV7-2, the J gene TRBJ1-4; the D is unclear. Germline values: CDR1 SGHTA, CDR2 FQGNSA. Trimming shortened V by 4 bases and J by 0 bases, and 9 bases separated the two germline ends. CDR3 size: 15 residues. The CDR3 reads CASSSQVATNEKLFF. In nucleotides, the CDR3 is TGTGCCAGCAGCTCCCAGGTCGCAACTAATGAAAAACTGTTTTTT.

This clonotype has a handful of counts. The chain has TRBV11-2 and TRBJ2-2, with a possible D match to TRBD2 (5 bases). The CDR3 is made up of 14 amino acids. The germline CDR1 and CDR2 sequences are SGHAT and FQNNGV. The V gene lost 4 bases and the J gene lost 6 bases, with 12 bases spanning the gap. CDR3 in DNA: TGTGCCAGCAGCTGGGAGCGGAAGGCCGGGGAGCTGTTTTTT. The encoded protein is CASSWERKAGELFF.

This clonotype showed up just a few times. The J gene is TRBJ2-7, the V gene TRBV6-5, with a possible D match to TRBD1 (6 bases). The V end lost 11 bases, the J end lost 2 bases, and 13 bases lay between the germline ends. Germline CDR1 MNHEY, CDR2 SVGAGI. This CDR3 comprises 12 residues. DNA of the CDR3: TGTGCCTCCAGGGGTTATACCTACGAGCAGTACTTC. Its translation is CASRGYTYEQYF.

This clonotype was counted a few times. CDR3 sequence (DNA): TGTGCCAGCAAAGGCAGCTACACCGGGGAGCTGTTTTTT. It translates to CASKGSYTGELFF. The V call is TRBV28, the J call TRBJ2-2; D call uncertain. CDR1 and CDR2 (germline): MDHEN, SYDVKM. V lost 7 bases to trimming and J lost 3 bases, with 9 bases between them. This CDR3 has 13 amino acids.

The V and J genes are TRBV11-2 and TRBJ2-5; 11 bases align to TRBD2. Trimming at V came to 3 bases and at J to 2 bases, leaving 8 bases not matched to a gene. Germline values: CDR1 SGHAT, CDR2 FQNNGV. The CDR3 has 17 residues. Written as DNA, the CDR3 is TGTGCCAGCAGCTTCCTAAGGATAGCGGGGGGGCAAGAGACCCAGTACTTC. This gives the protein CASSFLRIAGGQETQYF.

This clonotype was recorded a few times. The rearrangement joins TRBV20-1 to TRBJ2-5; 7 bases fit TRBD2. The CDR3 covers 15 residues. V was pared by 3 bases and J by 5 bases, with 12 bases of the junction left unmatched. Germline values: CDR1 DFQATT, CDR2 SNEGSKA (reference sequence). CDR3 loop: CSARTGGPRGETQYF. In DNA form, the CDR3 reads TGCAGTGCTAGGACGGGGGGACCCCGGGGGGAGACCCAGTACTTC.

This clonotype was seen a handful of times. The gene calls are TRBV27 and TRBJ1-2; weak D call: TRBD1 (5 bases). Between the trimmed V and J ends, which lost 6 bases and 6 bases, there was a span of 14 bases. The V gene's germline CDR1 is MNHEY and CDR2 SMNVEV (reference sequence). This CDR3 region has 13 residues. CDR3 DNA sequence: TGTGCCAGCAGATTCCCGGACACGGATGGCTACACCTTC. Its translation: CASRFPDTDGYTF.

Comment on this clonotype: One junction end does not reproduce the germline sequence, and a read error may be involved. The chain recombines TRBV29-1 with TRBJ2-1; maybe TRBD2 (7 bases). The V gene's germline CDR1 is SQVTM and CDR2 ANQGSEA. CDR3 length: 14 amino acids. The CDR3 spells CSERGGGSYIEQFF. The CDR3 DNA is TGCAGCGAAAGGGGGGGGGGCAGCTACATTGAGCAGTTCTTC.